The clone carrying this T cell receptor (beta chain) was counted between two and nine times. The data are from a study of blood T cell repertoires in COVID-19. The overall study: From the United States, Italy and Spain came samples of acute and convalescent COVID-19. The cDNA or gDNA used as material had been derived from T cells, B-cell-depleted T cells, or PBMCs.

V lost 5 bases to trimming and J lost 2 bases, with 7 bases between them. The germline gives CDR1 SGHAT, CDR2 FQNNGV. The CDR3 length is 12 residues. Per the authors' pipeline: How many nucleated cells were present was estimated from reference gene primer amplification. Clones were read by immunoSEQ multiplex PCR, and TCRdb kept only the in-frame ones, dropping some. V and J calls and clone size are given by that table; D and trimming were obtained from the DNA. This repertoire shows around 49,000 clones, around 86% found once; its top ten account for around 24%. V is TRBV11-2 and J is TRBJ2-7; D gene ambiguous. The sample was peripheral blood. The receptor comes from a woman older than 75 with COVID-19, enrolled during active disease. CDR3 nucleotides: TGTGCCAGCAGCCTCAACACCTACGAGCAGTACTTC. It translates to CASSLNTYEQYF.